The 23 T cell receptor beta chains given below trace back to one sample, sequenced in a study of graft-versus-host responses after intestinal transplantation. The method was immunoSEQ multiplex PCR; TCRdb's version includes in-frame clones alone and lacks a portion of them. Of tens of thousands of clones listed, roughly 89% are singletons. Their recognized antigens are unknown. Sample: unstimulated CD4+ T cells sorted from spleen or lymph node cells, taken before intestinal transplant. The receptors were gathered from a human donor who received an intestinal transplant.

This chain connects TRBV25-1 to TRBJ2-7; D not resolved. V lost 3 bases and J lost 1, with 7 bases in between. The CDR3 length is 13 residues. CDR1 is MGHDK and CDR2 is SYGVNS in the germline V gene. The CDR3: CASSDPFSYEQYF. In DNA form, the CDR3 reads TGTGCCAGCAGTGACCCTTTTTCCTACGAGCAGTACTTC.

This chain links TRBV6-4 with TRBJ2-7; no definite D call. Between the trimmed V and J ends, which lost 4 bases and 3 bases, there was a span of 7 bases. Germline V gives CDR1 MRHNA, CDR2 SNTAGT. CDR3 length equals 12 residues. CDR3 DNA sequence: TGTGCCAGCAGTGTGAGGAACTACGAGCAGTACTTC. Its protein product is CASSVRNYEQYF.

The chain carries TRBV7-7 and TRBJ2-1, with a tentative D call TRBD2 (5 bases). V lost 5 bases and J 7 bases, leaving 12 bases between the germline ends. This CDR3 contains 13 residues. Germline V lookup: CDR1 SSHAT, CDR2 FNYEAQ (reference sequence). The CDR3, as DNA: TGTGCCAGCAGCATAGACTATTCAAATGAGCAGTTCTTC. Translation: CASSIDYSNEQFF.

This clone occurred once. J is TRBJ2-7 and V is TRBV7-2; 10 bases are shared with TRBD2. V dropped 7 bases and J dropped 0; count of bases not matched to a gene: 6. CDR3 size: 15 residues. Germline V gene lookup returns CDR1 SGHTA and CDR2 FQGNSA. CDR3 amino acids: CASTRLAGGSYEQYF. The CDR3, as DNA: TGTGCCAGCACCCGACTAGCGGGTGGCTCCTACGAGCAGTACTTC.

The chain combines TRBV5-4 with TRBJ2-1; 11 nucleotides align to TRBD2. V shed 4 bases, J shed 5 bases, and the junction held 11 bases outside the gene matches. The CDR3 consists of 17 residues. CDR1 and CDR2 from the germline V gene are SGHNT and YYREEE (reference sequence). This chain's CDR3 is CASSQLAGGGGDNEQFF. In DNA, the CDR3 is TGTGCCAGCAGCCAGCTAGCGGGAGGCGGTGGGGACAATGAGCAGTTCTTC. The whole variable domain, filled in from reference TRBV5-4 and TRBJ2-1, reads ETGVTQSPTHLIKTRGQQVTLRCSSQSGHNTVSWYQQALGQGPQFIFQYYREEENGRGNFPPRFSGLQFPNYSSELNVNALELDDSALYLCASSQLAGGGGDNEQFFGPGTRLTVL.

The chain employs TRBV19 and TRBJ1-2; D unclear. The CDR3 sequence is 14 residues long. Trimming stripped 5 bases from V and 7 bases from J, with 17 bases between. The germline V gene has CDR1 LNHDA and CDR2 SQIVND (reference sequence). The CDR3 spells CASSARRRRSGYTF. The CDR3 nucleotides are TGTGCCAGTAGTGCCCGTCGACGGCGAAGTGGCTACACCTTC.

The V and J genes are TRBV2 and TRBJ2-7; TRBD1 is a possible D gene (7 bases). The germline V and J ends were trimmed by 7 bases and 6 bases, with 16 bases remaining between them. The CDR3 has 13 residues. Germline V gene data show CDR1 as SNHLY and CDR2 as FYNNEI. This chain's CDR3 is CASMDDREAEQYF. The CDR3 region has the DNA TGTGCCAGCATGGACGACAGGGAGGCCGAGCAGTACTTC.

The CDR3 coding sequence is TGTGCTAGTGGTTTGGAGGGACTCAACACCGGGGAGCTGTTTTTT. It translates to CASGLEGLNTGELFF. The rearrangement joins TRBV12-5 to TRBJ2-2; tentative D call: TRBD2 (6 bases). The CDR3 is 15 amino acids. The ends were cut back, 1 base at V and 2 bases at J, with 8 bases in the middle. Germline V gene sequence: CDR1 LGHNT, CDR2 FRNRAP.

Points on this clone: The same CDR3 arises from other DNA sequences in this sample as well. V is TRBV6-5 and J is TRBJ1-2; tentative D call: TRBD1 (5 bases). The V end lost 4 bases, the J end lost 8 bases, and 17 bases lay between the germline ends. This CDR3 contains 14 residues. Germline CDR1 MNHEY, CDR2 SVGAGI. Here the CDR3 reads CASSSSRAGGGYTF. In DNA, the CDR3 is TGTGCCAGCAGTTCGTCGCGGGCCGGGGGGGGCTACACCTTC.

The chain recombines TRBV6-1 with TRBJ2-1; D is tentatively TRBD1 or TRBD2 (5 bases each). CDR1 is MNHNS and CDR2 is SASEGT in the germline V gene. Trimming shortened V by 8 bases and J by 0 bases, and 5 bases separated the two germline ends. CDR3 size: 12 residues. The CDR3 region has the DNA TGTGCCAGCGGGGGCTCCTACAATGAGCAGTTCTTC. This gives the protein CASGGSYNEQFF.

DNA of the CDR3: TGTGCCAGCAGTGAGATTGAAAGCACCTACGAGCAGTACTTC. It encodes CASSEIESTYEQYF. The chain links TRBV2 to TRBJ2-7, with D unclear. V was shortened by 3 bases and J by 2 bases, with 11 bases between the two germline ends. This CDR3 spans 14 amino acids. CDR1 is SNHLY, CDR2 FYNNEI, per germline. Drawing the rest from reference TRBV2 and TRBJ2-7, the complete variable domain is EPEVTQTPSHQVTQMGQEVILRCVPISNHLYFYWYRQILGQKVEFLVSFYNNEISEKSEIFDDQFSVERPDGSNFTLKIRSTKLEDSAMYFCASSEIESTYEQYFGPGTRLTVT.

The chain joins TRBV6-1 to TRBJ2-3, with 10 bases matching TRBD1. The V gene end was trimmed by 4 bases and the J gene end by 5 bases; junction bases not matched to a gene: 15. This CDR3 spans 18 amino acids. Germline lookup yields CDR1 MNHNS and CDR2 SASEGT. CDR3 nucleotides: TGTGCCAGCAGTGGGGACAGGGGCCCGTCCAGGGTTGGAGATACGCAGTATTTT. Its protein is CASSGDRGPSRVGDTQYF.

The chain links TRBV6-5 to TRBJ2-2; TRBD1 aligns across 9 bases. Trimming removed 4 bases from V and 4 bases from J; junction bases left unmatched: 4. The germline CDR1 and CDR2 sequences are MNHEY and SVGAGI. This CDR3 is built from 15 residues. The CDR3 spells CASSFRDRATGELFF. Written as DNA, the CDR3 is TGTGCCAGCAGTTTCCGGGACAGGGCCACCGGGGAGCTGTTTTTT.

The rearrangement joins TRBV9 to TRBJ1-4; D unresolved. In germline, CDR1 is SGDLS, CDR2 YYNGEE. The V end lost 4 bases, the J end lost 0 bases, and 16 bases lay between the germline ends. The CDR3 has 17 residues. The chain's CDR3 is CASSKDARGATNEKLFF. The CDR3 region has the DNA TGTGCCAGCAGCAAAGACGCGCGGGGAGCAACTAATGAAAAACTGTTTTTT.

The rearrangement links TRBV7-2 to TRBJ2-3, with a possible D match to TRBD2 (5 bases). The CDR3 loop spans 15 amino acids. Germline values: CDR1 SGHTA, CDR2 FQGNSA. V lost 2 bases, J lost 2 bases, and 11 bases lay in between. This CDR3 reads CASSLRWRATDTQYF. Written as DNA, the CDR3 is TGTGCCAGCAGCTTACGCTGGCGGGCCACAGATACGCAGTATTTT.

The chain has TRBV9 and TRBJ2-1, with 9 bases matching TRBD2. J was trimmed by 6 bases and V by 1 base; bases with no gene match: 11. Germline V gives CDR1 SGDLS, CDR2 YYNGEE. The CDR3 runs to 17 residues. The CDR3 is CASSVSSGTSLSNEQFF. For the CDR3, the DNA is TGTGCCAGCAGCGTATCCTCAGGGACTAGCTTATCCAATGAGCAGTTCTTC.

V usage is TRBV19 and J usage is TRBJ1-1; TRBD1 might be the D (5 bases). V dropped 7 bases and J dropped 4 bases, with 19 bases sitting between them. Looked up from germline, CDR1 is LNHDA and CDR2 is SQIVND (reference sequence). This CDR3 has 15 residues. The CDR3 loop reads CASNIGKGRGTEAFF. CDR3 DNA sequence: TGTGCCAGTAATATCGGGAAGGGGCGCGGCACTGAAGCTTTCTTT.

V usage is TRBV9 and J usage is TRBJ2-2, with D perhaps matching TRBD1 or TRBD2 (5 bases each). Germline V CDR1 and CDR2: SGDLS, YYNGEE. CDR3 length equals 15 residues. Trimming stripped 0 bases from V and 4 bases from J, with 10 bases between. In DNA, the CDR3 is TGTGCCAGCAGCGTAGTAGGGACCGTCACCGGGGAGCTGTTTTTT. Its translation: CASSVVGTVTGELFF.

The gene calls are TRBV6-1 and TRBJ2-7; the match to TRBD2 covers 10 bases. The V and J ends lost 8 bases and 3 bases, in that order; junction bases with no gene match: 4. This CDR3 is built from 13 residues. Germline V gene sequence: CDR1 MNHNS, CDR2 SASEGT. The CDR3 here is CASAPSGSYEQYF. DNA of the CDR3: TGTGCCAGCGCCCCTAGCGGGAGCTACGAGCAGTACTTC.

CDR3 sequence reads: CASSLSGDYNEQFF. CDR3 DNA sequence: TGTGCCAGCAGCCTTAGCGGGGACTACAATGAGCAGTTCTTC. V usage is TRBV6-5 and J usage is TRBJ2-1; 8 nucleotides align to TRBD2. CDR3 length: 14 residues. The V and J ends lost 6 bases and 3 bases, in that order; junction bases with no gene match: 4. Germline V gene sequence: CDR1 MNHEY, CDR2 SVGAGI.

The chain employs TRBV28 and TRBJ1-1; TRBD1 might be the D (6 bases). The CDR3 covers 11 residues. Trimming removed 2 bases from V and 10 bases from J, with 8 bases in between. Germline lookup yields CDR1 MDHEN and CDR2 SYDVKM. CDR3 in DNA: TGTGCCAGCAGTTTAACAGGGAGAGCTTTCTTT. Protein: CASSLTGRAFF.

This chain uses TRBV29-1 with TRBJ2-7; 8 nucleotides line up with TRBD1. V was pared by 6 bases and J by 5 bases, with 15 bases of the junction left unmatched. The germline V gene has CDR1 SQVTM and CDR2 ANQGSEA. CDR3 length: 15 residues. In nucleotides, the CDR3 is TGCAGCGTAGGGGGTAGGACAGGGAGGTGGGACGAGCAGTACTTC. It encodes CSVGGRTGRWDEQYF.

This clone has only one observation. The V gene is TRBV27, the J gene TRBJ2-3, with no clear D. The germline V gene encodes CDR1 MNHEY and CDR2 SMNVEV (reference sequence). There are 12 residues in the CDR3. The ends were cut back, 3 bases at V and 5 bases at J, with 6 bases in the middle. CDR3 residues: CASSLSGDTQYF. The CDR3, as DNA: TGTGCCAGCAGTTTGTCGGGAGATACGCAGTATTTT.